The 12 T cell receptor beta chains below all came from one sample that was sequenced in a study of cytomegalovirus exposure and HLA in healthy donors. Here immunoSEQ multiplex PCR was the method, and the copy in TCRdb shows in-frame clones only, minus some. Among 90,000 to 150,000 clones listed, around 85% were seen once. The sequencing sample was made of PBMCs. Receptor source: a woman in her twenties or thirties in good health and CMV-seronegative.

This chain uses TRBV2 with TRBJ2-5, with 8 bases lining up with TRBD1. J was trimmed by 5 bases and V by 8 bases; bases with no gene match: 13. The CDR3 extends over 15 amino acids. Germline CDR1 SNHLY, CDR2 FYNNEI. Here the CDR3 reads CASCQGADFRETQYF. CDR3 in DNA: TGTGCCAGCTGTCAGGGGGCCGATTTTCGGGAGACCCAGTACTTC.

The chain links TRBV10-3 to TRBJ2-7; no firm D call. Germline lookup yields CDR1 ENHRY and CDR2 SYGVKD. V lost 3 bases to trimming and J lost 3 bases, with 6 bases between them. The length of the CDR3 is 12 residues. The CDR3 loop is CAISEEVYEQYF. The CDR3 DNA is TGTGCCATCAGTGAAGAGGTCTACGAGCAGTACTTC.

V is TRBV18 and J is TRBJ2-7; D is ambiguous. Per the germline V gene, CDR1 is KGHSH and CDR2 is LQKENI. Trimming removed 5 bases at V and 2 bases at J, with 16 bases between. This CDR3 has 15 amino acids. This CDR3 reads CASSFGVSPTYEQYF. The CDR3 DNA follows: TGTGCCAGCTCATTCGGAGTCTCACCCACCTACGAGCAGTACTTC.

The rearrangement uses TRBV5-4 and TRBJ2-2; TRBD2 agrees at 8 bases. Unmatched junction bases numbered 7, after V lost 3 bases and J lost 3 bases. The CDR3 has 16 residues. In germline, CDR1 is SGHNT, CDR2 YYREEE (reference sequence). In nucleotides, the CDR3 is TGTGCCAGCAGCTATGTGCGGGGGGTATACACCGGGGAGCTGTTTTTT. Its protein product is CASSYVRGVYTGELFF. The full variable domain, rest sourced from reference TRBV5-4 and TRBJ2-2, is ETGVTQSPTHLIKTRGQQVTLRCSSQSGHNTVSWYQQALGQGPQFIFQYYREEENGRGNFPPRFSGLQFPNYSSELNVNALELDDSALYLCASSYVRGVYTGELFFGEGSRLTVL.

This clone was seen only once. J is TRBJ2-2 and V is TRBV7-2, with no clear D. V was cut by 0 bases and J by 7 bases, with 9 bases left in between. Germline V gene lookup returns CDR1 SGHTA and CDR2 FQGNSA. The CDR3 has 14 residues. This chain's CDR3 is CASSLAGTGGELFF. For the CDR3, the DNA is TGTGCCAGCAGCTTAGCCGGTACGGGCGGGGAGCTGTTTTTT.

The chain employs TRBV6-6 and TRBJ2-7; TRBD1 agrees at 9 bases. The V and J ends lost 7 bases and 3 bases, in that order; junction bases with no gene match: 7. Germline V gives CDR1 MNHNY, CDR2 SVGAGI (reference sequence). This CDR3 region has 14 residues. The CDR3 region has the DNA TGTGCCAGCAATATTGCGACAGGGGGCTACGAGCAGTACTTC. Residues: CASNIATGGYEQYF.

The V gene is TRBV19, the J gene TRBJ2-1, with a tentative D call TRBD2 (6 bases). The V and J ends lost 1 base and 5 bases respectively, with 15 bases between them. Germline V gives CDR1 LNHDA, CDR2 SQIVND (reference sequence). This CDR3 region has 16 residues. CDR3 amino acids: CASSIVPSGGNNEQFF. The CDR3 DNA reads as TGTGCCAGTAGTATAGTCCCCAGCGGCGGGAACAATGAGCAGTTCTTC.

The chain couples TRBV2 to TRBJ1-1; D gene uncertain. V was clipped by 2 bases and J by 2 bases, with 6 bases between them. The germline CDR1 and CDR2 sequences are SNHLY and FYNNEI. This CDR3 region has 13 residues. The DNA for the CDR3 is TGTGCCAGCAGTGAACAGGTTAACACTGAAGCTTTCTTT. Translation gives CASSEQVNTEAFF. Full variable domain (rest looked up from reference TRBV2 and TRBJ1-1): EPEVTQTPSHQVTQMGQEVILRCVPISNHLYFYWYRQILGQKVEFLVSFYNNEISEKSEIFDDQFSVERPDGSNFTLKIRSTKLEDSAMYFCASSEQVNTEAFFGQGTRLTVV.

The genes are TRBV5-6 and TRBJ2-1; 8 bases are a match to TRBD2. The V and J ends lost 4 bases and 3 bases, in that order; junction bases with no gene match: 9. Germline lookup yields CDR1 SGHDT and CDR2 YYEEEE. There are 16 residues in the CDR3. The CDR3 is CASSNHGGAVYNEQFF. The DNA of the CDR3 is TGTGCCAGCAGCAACCACGGGGGGGCTGTCTACAATGAGCAGTTCTTC.

The sample holds a few counts of this clone. The chain links TRBV15 to TRBJ2-3, with 10 bases lining up with TRBD2. The length of the CDR3 is 16 residues. The germline CDR1 and CDR2 sequences are LNHNV and YYDKDF (reference sequence). Trimming at V came to 5 bases and at J to 1 base, leaving 6 bases not matched to a gene. The CDR3: CATSGLAGAGTDTQYF. The CDR3 DNA reads TGTGCCACCAGCGGGCTAGCGGGAGCCGGCACAGATACGCAGTATTTT.

The CDR3 spells CASSHRDRGITEQFF. The CDR3 bases are TGTGCCAGCAGCCACCGGGACAGGGGGATTACTGAGCAGTTCTTC. V is TRBV11-3 and J is TRBJ2-1; 11 bases align to TRBD1. Germline V lookup: CDR1 SGHNT, CDR2 YENEEA. V lost 5 bases to trimming and J lost 9 bases; unmatched junction nucleotides: 9. The CDR3 is 15 residues long.

The V call is TRBV9, the J call TRBJ2-1; the D is unclear. The germline gives CDR1 SGDLS, CDR2 YYNGEE. This CDR3 is built from 16 residues. V was clipped by 0 bases and J by 2 bases, with 12 bases between them. The CDR3 nucleotides are TGTGCCAGCAGCGTAGACGGCAGGCCCGCCTACAATGAGCAGTTCTTC. This translates into CASSVDGRPAYNEQFF.